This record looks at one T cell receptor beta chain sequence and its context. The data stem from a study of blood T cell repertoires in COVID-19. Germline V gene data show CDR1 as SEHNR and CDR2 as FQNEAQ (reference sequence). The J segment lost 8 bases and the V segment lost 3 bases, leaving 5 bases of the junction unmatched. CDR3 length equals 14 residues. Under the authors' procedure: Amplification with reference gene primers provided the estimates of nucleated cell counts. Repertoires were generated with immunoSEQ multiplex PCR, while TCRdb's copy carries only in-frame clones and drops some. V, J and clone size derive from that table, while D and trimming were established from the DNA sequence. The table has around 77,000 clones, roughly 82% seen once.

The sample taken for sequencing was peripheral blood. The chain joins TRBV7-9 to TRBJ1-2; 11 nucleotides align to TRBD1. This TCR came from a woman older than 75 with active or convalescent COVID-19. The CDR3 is CASSFGQGARGYTF. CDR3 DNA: TGTGCCAGCAGCTTTGGACAGGGGGCGCGAGGCTACACCTTC.